These T cell receptor beta chains were read from a single sample in a study of CD8+ T cells in alopecia areata. TCRdb's table, derived via immunoSEQ multiplex PCR, lists solely in-frame clones and lacks some. In the table there are more than 95,000 clones, 41% of which are singletons. The specimen sequenced was CD4+ T cells sorted from blood. The receptor set was obtained from a human donor with alopecia areata. Each CDR3 is given with its conserved first and last residue. The D gene is left open where the match is weak. Some rows have no size entry. The others give once, few or many, or a class for an expanded clone.

cdr3_aa cdr3_nt d_call clone_size j_call v_call
CASRRLAGTGELFF TGTGCCAGCAGGCGGCTAGCGGGAACCGGGGAGCTGTTTTTT TRBD2 few TRBJ2-2 TRBV27
CSVEDYGGGNEQFF TGCAGCGTTGAAGATTATGGTGGGGGCAATGAGCAGTTCTTC - - TRBJ2-1 TRBV29-1
CSVILPGQGKGEQFF TGCAGCGTGATCCTCCCGGGACAGGGTAAGGGTGAGCAGTTCTTC TRBD1 - TRBJ2-1 TRBV29-1
CASSLTGDSYEQYF TGCGCCAGCAGCTTGACAGGGGACTCCTACGAGCAGTACTTC TRBD1 - TRBJ2-7 TRBV5-1
CALRGQDQETQYF TGTGCCCTACGAGGCCAGGACCAAGAGACCCAGTACTTC - - TRBJ2-5 TRBV6-1
CAWSGGRSPYEQYF TGTGCCTGGAGTGGGGGACGCTCCCCCTACGAGCAGTACTTC - - TRBJ2-7 TRBV30
CASSLGVITYEQYF TGTGCCAGCAGCTTGGGGGTGATAACCTACGAGCAGTACTTC - few TRBJ2-7 TRBV5-8
CASSSGSSGETGELFF TGTGCCAGCAGCTCAGGATCGAGCGGGGAAACCGGGGAGCTGTTTTTT TRBD2 few TRBJ2-2 TRBV7-3
CASSGGAFNEQFF TGCGCCAGCAGCGGGGGGGCTTTCAATGAGCAGTTCTTC - - TRBJ2-1 TRBV4-3
CASSQSGDTDTDTQYF TGCGCCAGCAGTCAATCGGGGGACACCGACACAGATACGCAGTATTTT - many TRBJ2-3 TRBV23-1
CSVPVAGGLEDTQYF TGCAGCGTCCCCGTTGCGGGAGGGTTGGAAGATACGCAGTATTTT TRBD2 few TRBJ2-3 TRBV29-1
CASRQTGDAGELFF TGTGCCAGCAGGCAGACAGGGGATGCCGGGGAGCTGTTTTTT TRBD1 - TRBJ2-2 TRBV28
CASSLAVLSGTSGGGYEQYF TGCGCCAGCAGCTTGGCCGTTCTTTCCGGGACTAGCGGGGGTGGCTACGAGCAGTACTTC TRBD2 - TRBJ2-7 TRBV5-1
CAWSYEQGAGDTQYF TGTGCCTGGAGCTACGAACAGGGGGCAGGGGATACGCAGTATTTT TRBD1 - TRBJ2-3 TRBV30
CASSSTGGREQYF TGTGCCAGCAGCTCGACAGGGGGGCGGGAGCAGTACTTC TRBD1 - TRBJ2-7 TRBV7-2
CASSLVASGWETQYF TGTGCCAGCAGCTTAGTGGCTAGCGGCTGGGAGACCCAGTACTTC TRBD2 - TRBJ2-5 TRBV7-2
CASRTANQPQHF TGTGCCAGCAGAACAGCGAATCAGCCCCAGCATTTT - - TRBJ1-5 TRBV2
CASSDRHPQETQYF TGTGCCAGCAGTGACCGGCACCCCCAAGAGACCCAGTACTTC - - TRBJ2-5 TRBV2
CASSNQAGGQCYF TGTGCCAGTAGCAACCAAGCGGGAGGACAATGCTACTTC TRBD2 - TRBJ2-7 TRBV19
CASSPTLGERETQYF TGTGCCAGCAGTCCCACTTTGGGGGAGCGGGAGACCCAGTACTTC - few TRBJ2-5 TRBV7-9
CSATTGSYNSPLHF TGCAGCGCGACTACCGGGTCCTATAATTCACCCCTCCACTTT - - TRBJ1-6 TRBV29-1
CAWSVGDRGHQPQHF TGTGCCTGGAGTGTCGGGGACAGGGGGCATCAGCCCCAGCATTTT TRBD1 once TRBJ1-5 TRBV30
CASSDPTGVFVRGYTF TGTGCCAGCAGTGACCCTACAGGGGTATTCGTTCGTGGCTACACCTTC TRBD1 few TRBJ1-2 TRBV2
CAWTGGLWSPLHF TGTGCCTGGACAGGGGGTCTTTGGTCTCCCCTCCACTTT TRBD1 - TRBJ1-6 TRBV30
CAWSVPGRGQRYF TGTGCCTGGAGTGTACCCGGTCGAGGGCAACGGTACTTC - - TRBJ2-7 TRBV30
CASSRARGNYEQYF TGTGCCAGCAGCCGGGCTCGGGGGAATTACGAGCAGTACTTC - - TRBJ2-7 TRBV4-2
CASSVLAGLAGEQFF TGTGCCAGCAGCGTACTAGCGGGATTAGCGGGTGAGCAGTTCTTC TRBD2 - TRBJ2-1 TRBV7-2
CASSWGQGRYEQYF TGTGCCAGCAGCTGGGGACAGGGGAGGTACGAGCAGTACTTC TRBD1 - TRBJ2-7 TRBV7-2
CASSDQGQGNTIYF TGTGCCAGCAGCGACCAGGGCCAAGGAAACACCATATATTTT - - TRBJ1-3 TRBV6-5
CSVCYQSNNEQFF TGCAGCGTTTGTTACCAATCCAACAATGAGCAGTTCTTC - - TRBJ2-1 TRBV29-1
CSAPDHYEQYF TGCAGTGCTCCCGATCACTACGAGCAGTACTTC - - TRBJ2-7 TRBV20-1
CSATRDRGYEQYF TGCAGCGCCACTAGGGACAGGGGCTACGAGCAGTACTTC TRBD1 - TRBJ2-7 TRBV29-1
CASSLSGSHEQYF TGCGCCAGCAGCCTTAGCGGGAGCCACGAGCAGTACTTC TRBD2 few TRBJ2-7 TRBV5-1
CSESGSPGETQYF TGCAGCGAATCAGGGAGTCCGGGGGAGACCCAGTACTTC - - TRBJ2-5 TRBV29-1
CGQRGRGTEAFF TGCGGTCAGAGGGGGCGCGGCACTGAAGCTTTCTTT TRBD1 - TRBJ1-1 TRBV30
CAWSVIQGARETQYF TGTGCCTGGAGTGTAATACAGGGGGCGAGGGAGACCCAGTACTTC TRBD1 - TRBJ2-5 TRBV30
CASSPQGYGETQYF TGTGCCAGCAGCCCCCAGGGATACGGAGAGACCCAGTACTTC - - TRBJ2-5 TRBV5-4
CAWITRGRNTEAFF TGTGCCTGGATTACGAGGGGTAGGAACACTGAAGCTTTCTTT - few TRBJ1-1 TRBV30
CAWMLLQQNIQYF TGTGCCTGGATGCTACTTCAGCAAAACATTCAGTACTTC - - TRBJ2-4 TRBV30
CASSVTQGNAEAFF TGTGCCAGCAGCGTCACACAGGGGAACGCTGAAGCTTTCTTT TRBD1 few TRBJ1-1 TRBV7-9
CASSPLGQVKNIQYF TGCGCCAGCAGCCCCCTAGGACAGGTCAAAAACATTCAGTACTTC TRBD1 - TRBJ2-4 TRBV4-1
CASSLHYEQYF TGTGCCAGCAGCCTCCACTACGAGCAGTACTTC - many TRBJ2-7 TRBV7-2
CASSGQGANQPQHF TGTGCCAGCAGCGGACAGGGGGCGAATCAGCCCCAGCATTTT TRBD1 - TRBJ1-5 TRBV9
CASSRGTGRPLYQPQHF TGTGCCAGTAGTAGGGGGACAGGGAGGCCCTTGTATCAGCCCCAGCATTTT TRBD1 few TRBJ1-5 TRBV19
CASSSLAVKVFEAFF TGTGCCAGCAGTTCCCTGGCGGTCAAAGTGTTTGAAGCTTTCTTT - many TRBJ1-1 TRBV28
CASSPDGVEDNEQFF TGTGCCAGCAGCCCTGATGGGGTAGAGGACAATGAGCAGTTCTTC - few TRBJ2-1 TRBV7-2
CAWINRGQSNIQYF TGTGCCTGGATTAACAGGGGGCAATCCAACATTCAGTACTTC TRBD1 - TRBJ2-4 TRBV30
CASSVNREFTDTQYF TGTGCCAGCAGCGTGAACAGGGAATTCACAGATACGCAGTATTTT - few TRBJ2-3 TRBV5-6
CAWSHRRINTGELFF TGTGCCTGGAGTCATAGGAGGATCAACACCGGGGAGCTGTTTTTT - few TRBJ2-2 TRBV30
CAWSSGGAASTDTQYF TGTGCCTGGAGCTCGGGGGGAGCTGCTAGCACAGATACGCAGTATTTT TRBD2 - TRBJ2-3 TRBV30
CSVREDRISTGELFF TGCAGCGTCCGTGAGGACAGGATATCCACCGGGGAGCTGTTTTTT TRBD1 few TRBJ2-2 TRBV29-1
CSAGGGGNTEAFF TGCAGCGCGGGAGGGGGAGGGAACACTGAAGCTTTCTTT - few TRBJ1-1 TRBV29-1
CASTQGQNYEQYF TGTGCCAGCACCCAAGGACAGAACTACGAGCAGTACTTC - few TRBJ2-7 TRBV2